The 18 T cell receptor beta chains below come from one sample, sequenced in a study of T cell responses to AZD1222 COVID-19 vaccine. Sequencing was performed with immunoSEQ multiplex PCR; in TCRdb, only in-frame clones are kept and a portion is missing. The sample shows about 83,000 clones, more than 75% of them seen only once. This specimen consisted of peripheral blood, obtained on day 0 of AZD1222 vaccination. The receptors were gathered from an adult in good health.

V and J are TRBV2 and TRBJ2-1, with D perhaps TRBD2 (5 bases). Deletions cut 3 bases from V and 9 bases from J, with 9 bases between. CDR3 size: 12 residues. Germline CDR1 reads SNHLY; CDR2 reads FYNNEI. CDR3 DNA: TGTGCCAGCAGTGAGGCTAGCAGTGAGCAGTTCTTC. This encodes CASSEASSEQFF. The entire variable domain, with the rest obtained from reference TRBV2 and TRBJ2-1, is as follows: EPEVTQTPSHQVTQMGQEVILRCVPISNHLYFYWYRQILGQKVEFLVSFYNNEISEKSEIFDDQFSVERPDGSNFTLKIRSTKLEDSAMYFCASSEASSEQFFGPGTRLTVL.

The rearrangement links TRBV28 to TRBJ2-1; 10 bases match TRBD2. Trimming at V came to 6 bases and at J to 4 bases, leaving 24 bases not matched to a gene. Germline lookup yields CDR1 MDHEN and CDR2 SYDVKM. The CDR3 contains 21 residues. CDR3 coding DNA: TGTGCCAGCAGGAGGAAGGGGGCGTCTAGCGGGAGTATCACCCCGTACAATGAGCAGTTCTTC. It translates to CASRRKGASSGSITPYNEQFF.

The J gene is TRBJ2-5, the V gene TRBV5-1; TRBD2 is a possible D gene (7 bases). CDR1 and CDR2 from the germline V gene are SGHRS and YFSETQ. V was cut by 3 bases and J by 4 bases, with 19 bases left in between. The CDR3 length is 16 residues. CDR3 DNA sequence: TGCGCCAGCAGCTGGGGAGGGGGAGAGGGGCGAGAGACCCAGTACTTC. It is translated as CASSWGGGEGRETQYF.

The V and J genes are TRBV5-1 and TRBJ2-7; 8 bases agree with TRBD1. Germline CDR1 reads SGHRS; CDR2 reads YFSETQ. V lost 4 bases to trimming and J lost 3 bases; unmatched junction nucleotides: 6. The CDR3 totals 14 residues. The DNA of the CDR3 is TGCGCCAGCAGCACCCACAGGGGGGACTACGAGCAGTACTTC. Amino acid sequence: CASSTHRGDYEQYF.

The chain carries TRBV24-1 and TRBJ1-1; D is undetermined. The CDR3 is 13 amino acids. From germline, CDR1 is KGHDR and CDR2 SFDVKD. Trimming took off 5 bases at V and 2 bases at J, with 8 bases between the two ends. The CDR3 loop is CATSARSNTEAFF. The CDR3 coding sequence is TGTGCCACCAGTGCTCGCAGCAACACTGAAGCTTTCTTT.

The gene calls are TRBV2 and TRBJ2-3, with 13 bases fitting TRBD2. V was pared by 6 bases and J by 11 bases, with 5 bases of the junction left unmatched. CDR3 length: 13 amino acids. CDR1 SNHLY and CDR2 FYNNEI come from the germline V gene. In DNA form, the CDR3 reads TGTGCCAGCAGAGAAACTAGCGGGAGGGGGCAGTATTTT. It yields the protein CASRETSGRGQYF.

The chain is built from TRBV11-3 and TRBJ2-2; D not resolved. In germline, CDR1 is SGHNT, CDR2 YENEEA. The germline V and J ends were trimmed by 6 bases and 5 bases, with 7 bases remaining between them. The CDR3 has 12 residues. CDR3 bases: TGTGCCAGCAGAAGTGGGACCGGGGAGCTGTTTTTT. It specifies CASRSGTGELFF.

This clone has only one observation. This chain links TRBV9 with TRBJ1-6; TRBD1 matches 10 bases. Losses at the gene ends were 3 bases for V and 5 bases for J; bases not matched to a gene: 2. This CDR3 has 15 residues. Germline loops: CDR1 SGDLS, CDR2 YYNGEE. CDR3 in amino acids: CASSGGTGDNSPLHF. The DNA for the CDR3 is TGTGCCAGCAGCGGAGGGACAGGGGATAATTCACCCCTCCACTTT.

J is TRBJ2-7 and V is TRBV3-1 (or the pseudogene TRBV3-2); D is undetermined. Germline V gene data show CDR1 as LGHDT and CDR2 as YNNKEL (reference sequence). Trimming removed 0 bases at V and 3 bases at J, with 6 bases between. CDR3 length: 13 residues. The CDR3 DNA is TGTGCCAGCAGCCAAGACTTCCTCTACGAGCAGTACTTC. It specifies CASSQDFLYEQYF.

The chain recombines TRBV10-3 with TRBJ2-5, with a possible D match to TRBD2 (6 bases). Trimming removed 0 bases from V and 2 bases from J, with 7 bases in between. Germline V lookup: CDR1 ENHRY, CDR2 SYGVKD. This CDR3 region has 14 residues. This chain's CDR3 is CAISESGGQETQYF. CDR3 nucleotide sequence: TGTGCCATCAGTGAGTCTGGGGGGCAAGAGACCCAGTACTTC.

J is TRBJ1-4 and V is TRBV5-1; D is unclear. This CDR3 comprises 15 residues. The germline V gene encodes CDR1 SGHRS and CDR2 YFSETQ. Deletions cut 2 bases from V and 6 bases from J, with 14 bases between. The CDR3 protein is CASSFTTPGDEKLFF. CDR3 nucleotide sequence: TGCGCCAGCAGCTTTACGACGCCGGGAGATGAAAAACTGTTTTTT.

The chain is built from TRBV5-6 and TRBJ1-2; 7 bases are shared with TRBD1. The CDR3 has 13 residues. V lost 4 bases and J lost 7; bases outside the gene matches: 7. Germline assignment: CDR1 SGHDT and CDR2 YYEEEE. This CDR3 reads CASSPDRAGGYTF. The CDR3, as DNA: TGTGCCAGCAGCCCAGACAGGGCGGGTGGCTACACCTTC.

This chain uses TRBV5-6 with TRBJ1-4; unclear D gene. Per the germline V gene, CDR1 is SGHDT and CDR2 is YYEEEE. V shed 0 bases and J shed 0 bases, with 6 bases lying between them. This CDR3 comprises 15 residues. The CDR3 reads CASSLAGATNEKLFF. CDR3 nucleotide sequence: TGTGCCAGCAGCTTGGCCGGCGCAACTAATGAAAAACTGTTTTTT.

The genes are TRBV7-4 and TRBJ1-6; possibly TRBD1 for D (6 bases). This CDR3 contains 16 residues. Germline CDR1 and CDR2: SGHVT and SQSDAQ. The V and J ends lost 5 bases and 0 bases respectively, with 11 bases between them. CDR3 region: CASSLRGGSYNSPLHF. DNA for the CDR3: TGTGCCAGCAGCCTCAGGGGCGGCTCCTATAATTCACCCCTCCACTTT.

The V and J genes are TRBV7-2 and TRBJ2-7; D is unclear. Germline V gives CDR1 SGHTA, CDR2 FQGNSA. The V and J ends lost 3 bases and 6 bases respectively, with 15 bases between them. The CDR3 contains 14 residues. CDR3 DNA: TGTGCCAGCAGCTTGTCGGAATTAACCCGCGAGCAGTACTTC. It yields the protein CASSLSELTREQYF.

The J gene is TRBJ1-4, the V gene TRBV25-1; D is undetermined. CDR3 length equals 13 residues. With 6 bases removed from V and 8 bases from J, the gap between germline ends came to 13 bases. Germline V gene lookup returns CDR1 MGHDK and CDR2 SYGVNS. CDR3 region: CASRDRVSEKLFF. CDR3 sequence (DNA): TGTGCCAGCAGAGACCGGGTTTCGGAAAAACTGTTTTTT.

CDR3 sequence: CASRRDRDGTEAFF. The DNA of the CDR3 is TGTGCCAGCAGGAGGGACAGGGATGGGACTGAAGCTTTCTTT. This sequence joins TRBV27 and TRBJ1-1, with 9 bases identical to TRBD1. CDR3 length equals 14 residues. Trimming cost V 6 bases and J 5 bases; bases outside gene matches: 7. In germline, CDR1 is MNHEY, CDR2 SMNVEV (reference sequence).

This clone turned up a few times. The chain employs TRBV11-2 and TRBJ2-6, with 7 bases fitting TRBD1. Losses at the gene ends were 3 bases for V and 2 bases for J; bases not matched to a gene: 10. The CDR3 length is 18 residues. Looked up from germline, CDR1 is SGHAT and CDR2 is FQNNGV. The chain's CDR3 is CASSFPYRGPTGANVLTF. The CDR3 DNA sequence: TGTGCCAGCAGCTTCCCTTACAGGGGACCTACTGGGGCCAACGTCCTGACTTTC.